This T cell receptor beta chain stems from a study of tissue T cells after allogeneic stem cell transplantation (dated by TCRdb to 2021 to 2024). At the level of the whole study: Using research autopsies of patients with and without GVHD, plus mouse models of GVHD, the study profiled TCR beta repertoires across many tissues. The human arm was a prospective observational study without blinding or randomization.

Comments on this clone: Its antigen remains unidentified. Gene labels and germline sequences for this entry follow the mouse. The sequence runs out 1 residue before the end of the CDR3; the remainder is reconstructed from the germline J gene.

This specimen's time point label, per the study, means: mouse harvest day 7 after allogeneic transplant. Mouse grafts combined 10^7 T-cell-depleted bone marrow cells with 10^6 splenic CD5+ T cells, given via tail vein injection. To model GVHD in mice, a major MHC-mismatch B6 (H2b) into BALB/c (H2d) model was used, and tissues were profiled at day 7 or 14. Mouse tissues and retro-orbital blood were harvested on day 7 or 14 post-transplant using separate sterile tools per animal; livers were flushed beforehand. Before genomic DNA was isolated with the DNeasy Blood & Tissue Kit, mouse tissues were minced with razor blades in buffered saline. What the study reported, not specific to this receptor: Within patients, how anatomically similar tissues were was a major factor shaping TCR repertoire composition, regardless of disease or transplant status. Not many T cell clones showed up in more than one patient, yet clustering based on motifs uncovered repertoire signatures that were shared across patients in a tissue-specific way. Which tissue TCRs were alloreactive or antigen-specific was not determined in the study, and some clones might have been persisting host cells. Blood and spleen T cells captured only a limited portion of the TCR repertoire detected in tissues, in both patients and mice. The patient cohort was small and clinically heterogeneous, and sampling depth was acknowledged as a limitation.

The V end gives up 3 bases and the J end 2 bases, leaving 5 bases in the junction not matched to a gene. Sequences LGHDT (CDR1) and YNNKQL (CDR2) are obtained from the germline V gene (reference sequence). Including the terminal cysteine and phenylalanine, the CDR3 comprises 15 residues. Part of the CDR3 DNA is given, 42 bases translated from base 1. The library came from the immunoSEQ multiplex PCR assay. Adaptive Biotechnologies performed the TCRbeta CDR3 sequencing at survey depth and reported CDR3 sequences, V/J genes, productive frequency and template counts. Amplification of TCR beta CDR3 regions started from genomic DNA instead of RNA. The authors processed their data as follows. Jensen-Shannon divergence was used to quantify pairwise repertoire overlap between tissues, with a value of 1 indicating complete divergence and a value of 0 indicating identical repertoires. Based on pairwise JSD values, tissues were grouped by single-linkage agglomerative hierarchical clustering, and the results were shown as dendrograms. GLIPH2 was run on all patient samples with simulation_depth 1000, kmer_min_depth 3 and cdr3_length_cutoff 8, and groups with more than two unique CDR3s were retained. A standardized tissue-overlap score was generated by extrapolating Jaccard GLIPH-group overlap across patients to a standard repertoire size of 1000 clones. Associations of diversity with clinical or experimental variables used linear mixed-effect models with tissue fixed effects and individual random effects. TCRdb's version of the immuneACCESS table is confined to in-frame rearrangements and falls short of the full clone set. An unresolved V gene accounts for under half of the shortfall where checked; the remainder is of unknown origin. That table furnishes V, J and clone size, whereas the DNA furnished D and trimming. The sample records thousands of clones, roughly half of which are singletons. 4.4% of the sample rests with the top ten.

The sample consisted of gut tissue. The rearrangement joined TRBV4 to TRBJ2-3; TRBD1 aligns with 7 central bases. The sequence came from a female BALB/c mouse given C57BL/6 T cells with graft-versus-host disease after an allogeneic hematopoietic cell transplant. CDR3 bases read: TGTGCCAGCAGCTACAGACAGGGTATTGCAGAAACGCTGTAT. It specifies CASSYRQGIAETLY. The complete CDR3 protein is CASSYRQGIAETLYF.